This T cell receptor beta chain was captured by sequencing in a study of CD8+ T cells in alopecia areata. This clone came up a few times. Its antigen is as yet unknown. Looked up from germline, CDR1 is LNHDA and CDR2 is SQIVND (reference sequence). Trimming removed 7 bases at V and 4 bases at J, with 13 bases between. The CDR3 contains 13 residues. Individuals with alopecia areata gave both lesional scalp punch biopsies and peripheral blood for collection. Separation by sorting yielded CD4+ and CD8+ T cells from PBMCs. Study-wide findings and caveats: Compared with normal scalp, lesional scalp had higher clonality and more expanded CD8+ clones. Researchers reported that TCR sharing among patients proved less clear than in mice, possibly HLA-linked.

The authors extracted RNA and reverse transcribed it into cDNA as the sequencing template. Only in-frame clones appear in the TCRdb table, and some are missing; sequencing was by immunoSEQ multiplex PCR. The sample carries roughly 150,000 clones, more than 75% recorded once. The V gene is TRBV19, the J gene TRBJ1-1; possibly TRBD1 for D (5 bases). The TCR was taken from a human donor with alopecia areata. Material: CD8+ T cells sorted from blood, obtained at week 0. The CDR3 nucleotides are TGTGCCAGTATAAATGGGGGAGGCACTGAAGCTTTCTTT. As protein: CASINGGGTEAFF.